One and the same sample provided the 18 T cell receptor beta chains below, sequenced in a study of technical replicates of blood from a few donors (dated by TCRdb to about 2017). The library was built by means of the immunoSEQ multiplex PCR assay. TCRdb obtained this table from immuneACCESS and retained in-frame rearrangements with V and J assigned. These tables miss some clones; where compared with another copy, unresolved V genes account for less than half of the shortfall, and the remainder is unexplained. This sample lists about 69,000 clones; around 90% were detected once. The top ten constitute 4% to 5% of the sample. Sequencing used PBMCs. Receptors originate from a human donor in good health. Some clones in this sample may be carry-over from other donors' samples.

The chain is built from TRBV9 and TRBJ2-7, with D perhaps matching TRBD1 (5 bases). Germline CDR1 is SGDLS and CDR2 is YYNGEE. CDR3 length: 14 amino acids. V lost 4 bases and J lost 3, with 14 bases in between. The CDR3 loop is CASSPAPGFYEQYF. The CDR3 DNA sequence: TGTGCCAGCAGCCCAGCCCCAGGGTTCTACGAGCAGTACTTC.

The chain couples TRBV7-2 to TRBJ2-1, with 8 positions matching TRBD2. Germline assignment: CDR1 SGHTA and CDR2 FQGNSA. The CDR3 spans 17 residues. The trim removed 1 base at V and 2 bases at J, leaving 7 bases unmatched. The DNA for the CDR3 is TGTGCCAGCAGCTTAGAGGCGGGGGGCCTTCCCTACAATGAGCAGTTCTTC. It codes for CASSLEAGGLPYNEQFF. Combining the CDR3 with reference TRBV7-2 and TRBJ2-1 gives the whole variable domain GAGVSQSPSNKVTEKGKDVELRCDPISGHTALYWYRQSLGQGLEFLIYFQGNSAPDKSGLPSDRFSAERTGGSVSTLTIQRTQQEDSAVYLCASSLEAGGLPYNEQFFGPGTRLTVL.

The V call is TRBV7-9, the J call TRBJ2-1; D gene ambiguous. Germline CDR1 reads SEHNR; CDR2 reads FQNEAQ (reference sequence). This CDR3 contains 13 residues. V lost 3 bases and J lost 3, with 6 bases in between. Here the CDR3 DNA reads TGTGCCAGCAGCTTCGGTAACTACAATGAGCAGTTCTTC. Translated: CASSFGNYNEQFF.

The chain links TRBV7-9 to TRBJ1-2, with a tentative D call TRBD1 (6 bases). Trimming pared 5 bases from V and 7 bases from J, leaving 14 bases between. Looked up from germline, CDR1 is SEHNR and CDR2 is FQNEAQ (reference sequence). The CDR3 is 13 residues long. DNA for the CDR3: TGTGCCAGCAGCGAGCGGGGGGCAAGTGGCTACACCTTC. Residues: CASSERGASGYTF.

This rearrangement joins TRBV5-6 to TRBJ1-5, with 10 bases aligning to TRBD1. The CDR3 is 16 amino acids. The germline gives CDR1 SGHDT, CDR2 YYEEEE. Germline trimming cut 4 bases from V and 0 bases from J; bases unmatched to any gene: 4. As DNA, the CDR3 is TGTGCCAGCAGCGTCGGGACAGGGGATAGCAATCAGCCCCAGCATTTT. Translating it yields CASSVGTGDSNQPQHF.

V gene TRBV18 combines with J gene TRBJ2-7; 7 nucleotides align to TRBD2. The CDR3 is 15 residues long. Germline V gene lookup returns CDR1 KGHSH and CDR2 LQKENI. V dropped 2 bases and J dropped 4; count of bases not matched to a gene: 8. CDR3 residues: CASSPKAGDWYEQYF. For the CDR3, the DNA is TGTGCCAGCTCACCAAAGGCGGGAGATTGGTACGAGCAGTACTTC.

The chain links TRBV11-3 to TRBJ2-2, with a weak D call TRBD1 (6 bases). CDR1 and CDR2 (germline): SGHNT, YENEEA. This CDR3 comprises 13 residues. V was trimmed by 5 bases and J by 8 bases, leaving 12 bases between them. The CDR3 reads CASSKQGPGELFF. For the CDR3, the DNA is TGTGCCAGCAGCAAACAGGGTCCGGGGGAGCTGTTTTTT.

The chain joins TRBV5-8 to TRBJ2-1; TRBD2 aligns across 10 bases. The CDR3 contains 15 residues. Germline CDR1 and CDR2: SGHTS and YDEGEE. The V segment lost 2 bases and the J segment 9 bases; nucleotides outside the gene matches: 8. The CDR3 region has the DNA TGTGCCAGCAGCTTTCAGAGCGGGAGGGCCCCTGAGCAGTTCTTC. Translated, it gives CASSFQSGRAPEQFF.

V and J are TRBV10-1 and TRBJ2-1; D possibly corresponds to TRBD2 (6 bases). The V gene lost 0 bases and the J gene lost 2 bases, with 11 bases spanning the gap. CDR1 and CDR2 (germline): WNHNN, SYGVQD (reference sequence). There are 16 residues in the CDR3. Written as DNA, the CDR3 is TGCGCCAGCAGTGAGTCCGGGGGAGACCCCTACAATGAGCAGTTCTTC. This gives the protein CASSESGGDPYNEQFF.

The chain links TRBV5-1 to TRBJ1-4; TRBD1 matches at 8 bases. V shed 2 bases and J 4 bases; nucleotides not matched to a gene: 1. The germline CDR1 and CDR2 sequences are SGHRS and YFSETQ. The CDR3 covers 14 residues. CDR3 sequence: CASSLDRGNEKLFF. CDR3 DNA: TGCGCCAGCAGCTTAGACAGGGGTAATGAAAAACTGTTTTTT.

V gene TRBV27 combines with J gene TRBJ1-3; D is ambiguous. Per the germline V gene, CDR1 is MNHEY and CDR2 is SMNVEV (reference sequence). The CDR3 length is 16 residues. Trimming stripped 3 bases from V and 2 bases from J, with 14 bases between. The CDR3 nucleotides are TGTGCCAGCAGTTTCCGGGATGTAATGACTGGAAACACCATATATTTT. Residues: CASSFRDVMTGNTIYF.

Only one count was recorded for this clone. The rearrangement uses TRBV6-1 and TRBJ1-1, with D possibly being TRBD1 (5 bases). V was cut by 4 bases and J by 2 bases, with 8 bases left in between. The CDR3 spans 13 residues. Per germline, CDR1 MNHNS and CDR2 SASEGT. The CDR3 spells CASSGRENTEAFF. The CDR3, as DNA: TGTGCCAGCAGTGGCAGGGAAAACACTGAAGCTTTCTTT.

The gene calls are TRBV11-1 and TRBJ1-1; 7 bases fit TRBD1. Trimming removed 5 bases from V and 1 base from J; junction bases left unmatched: 1. CDR3 length: 13 residues. From germline, CDR1 is SGHAT and CDR2 FQDESV (reference sequence). The DNA of the CDR3 is TGTGCCAGCAGCCGGGACAGGAACACTGAAGCTTTCTTT. This encodes CASSRDRNTEAFF. Looking up the rest from reference TRBV11-1 and TRBJ1-1 gives the full variable domain: EAEVAQSPRYKITEKSQAVAFWCDPISGHATLYWYRQILGQGPELLVQFQDESVVDDSQLPKDRFSAERLKGVDSTLKIQPAELGDSAMYLCASSRDRNTEAFFGQGTRLTVV.

This clone was seen only a few times. V gene TRBV19 combines with J gene TRBJ1-6; perhaps TRBD1 as D (6 bases). The V and J ends lost 5 bases and 7 bases respectively, with 9 bases between them. The CDR3 length is 13 residues. Germline assignment: CDR1 LNHDA and CDR2 SQIVND (reference sequence). CDR3 nucleotide sequence: TGTGCCAGTAGTCAGGGGTGGAATTCACCCCTCCACTTT. It specifies CASSQGWNSPLHF.

This clone was counted only a few times. This sequence joins TRBV4-3 and TRBJ1-1, with D uncertain. Germline CDR1 and CDR2: LGHNA and YSLEER. V gave up 1 base and J gave up 5 bases, with 14 bases separating them. The CDR3 consists of 15 residues. This chain's CDR3 is CASSQGTPSKTEAFF. In nucleotides, the CDR3 is TGCGCCAGCAGCCAAGGTACACCGTCCAAAACTGAAGCTTTCTTT.

The genes are TRBV7-2 and TRBJ1-2; D might be TRBD1 (6 bases). CDR3 size: 14 residues. Germline CDR1 reads SGHTA; CDR2 reads FQGNSA. The V end lost 3 bases, the J end lost 8 bases, and 16 bases lay between the germline ends. The CDR3 is CASSLGHGAEGYTF. The CDR3 DNA sequence: TGTGCCAGCAGCTTGGGACACGGGGCGGAGGGCTACACCTTC.

The rearrangement joins TRBV4-1 to TRBJ2-5, with 7 positions matching TRBD1. CDR1 MGHRA and CDR2 YSYEKL come from the germline V gene. Trimming removed 2 bases from V and 4 bases from J; junction bases left unmatched: 7. The CDR3 runs 15 residues. CDR3 DNA sequence: TGCGCCAGCAGCCAACACAGAACAGGGGTAGAGACCCAGTACTTC. Protein: CASSQHRTGVETQYF.

V is TRBV5-1 and J is TRBJ2-1, with 10 positions matching TRBD1. Trimming took 4 bases from V and 6 from J; bases not matched to a gene: 7. The germline V gene encodes CDR1 SGHRS and CDR2 YFSETQ. The CDR3 runs 15 residues. The CDR3 loop is CASSLTGGGSNEQFF. CDR3 nucleotide sequence: TGCGCCAGCAGCCTGACAGGGGGCGGGTCCAATGAGCAGTTCTTC.